This TCR beta chain was sequenced for a study of identical twins. Germline V gene sequence: CDR1 SNHLY, CDR2 FYNNEI. CDR3 length equals 15 residues. The V end lost 2 bases, the J end lost 7 bases, and 15 bases lay between the germline ends. This clonotype was seen only a few times. Template switching introduced a universal primer site, and the cDNA bore unique molecular identifiers. Via MiXCR, TCRdb re-called the 5' RACE reads, giving one row per CDR3 protein. The sample records some 600,000 distinct CDR3 sequences, 7.1% being singletons. This same sample was also part of a study on yellow fever vaccine responses in identical twins.

The sequenced material came from PBMCs. The V and J genes are TRBV2 and TRBJ2-1, with TRBD2 as a possible D gene (6 bases). This sequence was found in a woman aged 18-29 years in good health. The CDR3 nucleotides are TGTGCCAGCAGTGAAAGGCCTAGCGATCGAAATGAGCAGTTCTTC. The encoded protein is CASSERPSDRNEQFF.